This note documents a single T cell receptor beta chain sequence. This sample stems from a study of T-cell memory formation after mild COVID-19. TCRdb independently ran MiXCR on the 5' RACE reads; one entry per CDR3 protein. The sample carries 470,000 or so distinct CDR3 sequences, approximately 18% recorded once. This clonotype originated in a man between 18 and 35 years old who had mild COVID-19 (a few samples of this study predate the infection). Cell type and time point are not known. Sequenced: PBMCs or a T cell subset sorted from them (not recorded which).

This CDR3 is CASSYYKLWTASTDTQYF. CDR3 DNA: TGTGCCAGCAGTTATTACAAATTGTGGACAGCTAGCACAGATACGCAGTATTTT. This chain connects TRBV6-6 to TRBJ2-3, with a tentative D call TRBD1 (6 bases). This CDR3 comprises 18 residues. The germline V and J ends were trimmed by 3 bases and 0 bases, with 19 bases remaining between them. The germline V gene encodes CDR1 MNHNY and CDR2 SVGAGI (reference sequence).